This T cell receptor (beta chain) was identified in a study of CD8+ T cells in alopecia areata. Study-wide results and caveats: Many expanded lesional clones persisted in scalp and blood during tofacitinib treatment.

RNA was extracted and reverse transcribed into cDNA as the sequencing template. Clones were sequenced by immunoSEQ multiplex PCR, and TCRdb holds only the in-frame ones, with some missing. The sample shows 200,000 to 250,000 clones, around two fifths of them seen only once. Treatment here: oral pan-JAK inhibitor, 5-10 mg twice daily. Germline assignment: CDR1 SQVTM and CDR2 ANQGSEA. The CDR3 extends over 12 amino acids. The ends were cut back, 5 bases at V and 2 bases at J, with 8 bases in the middle. Comments on this clone: Its antigen is unidentified.

Specimen: CD4+ T cells sorted from blood, collected at approximately week 37, from a patient treated with tofacitinib. The receptor's source is a human donor with alopecia areata. The chain employs TRBV29-1 and TRBJ2-3; no clear D. The CDR3 is CSVRSDTDTQYF. CDR3 bases: TGCAGCGTTCGGAGCGACACAGATACGCAGTATTTT.